This TCR beta chain is from a study of cytomegalovirus exposure and HLA in healthy donors. Study conclusions and caveats: For most TCR beta V segments, an earlier analysis put the productive rate at about 90% or about 30% of the time. According to the study, 150 to 200 TCR beta chains were cytomegalovirus-associated.

This clone was seen just once. Its cognate antigen is unknown. The study ran its PCR with 60 Vbeta and 13 Jbeta primers. TCRdb keeps only in-frame clones here, not all; method: immunoSEQ multiplex PCR. The sample carries some 150,000 clones, 75% to 85% recorded once. Healthy bone marrow donors made up the cohort. Though probably carrying unrecorded immune exposures, donors were nominally healthy at sampling. V lost 2 bases and J lost 5; bases outside the gene matches: 7. Looked up from germline, CDR1 is GTSNPN and CDR2 is SVGIG (reference sequence). The CDR3 runs to 14 residues. The origin of this receptor is a young man in good health and CMV-seropositive. V usage is TRBV30 and J usage is TRBJ2-7, with 9 bases identical to TRBD2. The sample was PBMCs. The CDR3: CAWSNSGSPHEQYF. DNA for the CDR3: TGTGCCTGGAGTAATAGCGGGAGCCCTCACGAGCAGTACTTC.